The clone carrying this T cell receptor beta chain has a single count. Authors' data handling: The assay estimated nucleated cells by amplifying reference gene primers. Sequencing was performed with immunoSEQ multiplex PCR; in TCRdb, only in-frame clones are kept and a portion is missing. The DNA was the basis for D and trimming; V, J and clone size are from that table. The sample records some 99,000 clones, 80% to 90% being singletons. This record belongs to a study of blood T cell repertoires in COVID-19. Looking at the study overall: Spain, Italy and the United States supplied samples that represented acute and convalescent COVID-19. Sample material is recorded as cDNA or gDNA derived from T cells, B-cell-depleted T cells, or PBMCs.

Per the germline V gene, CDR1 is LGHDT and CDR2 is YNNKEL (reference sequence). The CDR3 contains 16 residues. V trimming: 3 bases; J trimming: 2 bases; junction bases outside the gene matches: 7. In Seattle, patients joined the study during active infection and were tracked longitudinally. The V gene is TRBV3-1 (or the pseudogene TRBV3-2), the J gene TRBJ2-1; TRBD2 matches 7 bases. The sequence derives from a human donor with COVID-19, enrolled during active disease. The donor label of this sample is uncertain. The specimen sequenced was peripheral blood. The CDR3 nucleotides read TGTGCCAGCAGCCAGGGGCCTAGCGGAACCTACAATGAGCAGTTCTTC. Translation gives CASSQGPSGTYNEQFF.